A selection of T cell receptor beta chains follows, all from one sample in a study of T cell responses to AZD1222 COVID-19 vaccine. Libraries were prepared by immunoSEQ multiplex PCR; TCRdb keeps only in-frame clonotypes and omits some of them. The sample gives some 120,000 clones, roughly nine tenths of which show up once; 3.5% to 4.5% is in the top ten. The source was peripheral blood, collected on day 0 of AZD1222 vaccination. The origin of the receptors is an adult in good health. CDR3s include the opening cysteine and the closing phenylalanine or tryptophan. D genes are given only for firm matches. Some rows mark clone size as missing; the rest say once, few, many or name a class of expanded clone.

clone_size j_call v_call d_call cdr3_length cdr3_nt cdr3_aa
. TRBJ2-3 TRBV4-1 TRBD2 18 TGCGCCAGCAGCCAAGGTGGGCTAGCGGGGGCTAGCACAGATACGCAGTATTTT CASSQGGLAGASTDTQYF
. TRBJ2-1 TRBV7-2 . 15 TGTGCCAGCAGCTTATTACTAGTACCCTACAATGAGCAGTTCTTC CASSLLLVPYNEQFF
once TRBJ2-3 TRBV5-4 . 14 TGTGCCATCCCACTCTCAGCGAACACAGATACGCAGTATTTT CAIPLSANTDTQYF
. TRBJ1-5 TRBV5-1 TRBD1 17 TGCGCCAGCAGCTTGGCCGAGGACCGGGACAGGGTGCAGCCCCAGCATTTT CASSLAEDRDRVQPQHF
. TRBJ1-2 TRBV7-3 TRBD1 13 TGTGCCAGCAGCTTAGGGACAGGGGATGGCTACACCTTC CASSLGTGDGYTF
. TRBJ1-5 TRBV5-8 . 15 TGTGCCAGCAGGCCAAGGGGCGATGGCAATCAGCCCCAGCATTTT CASRPRGDGNQPQHF
. TRBJ2-7 TRBV5-1 . 13 TGCGCCAGCAGCGGGACGACTAGTACGGAGCAGTACTTC CASSGTTSTEQYF
. TRBJ2-1 TRBV6-2/TRBV6-3 TRBD2 15 TGTGCCAGCAGTAACCCGGGGGGGCCCTACAATGAGCAGTTCTTC CASSNPGGPYNEQFF
. TRBJ1-1 TRBV15 . 13 TGTGCCACCAGCGTGGGGACCGTCACTGAAGCTTTCTTT CATSVGTVTEAFF
. TRBJ2-1 TRBV6-4 TRBD2 17 TGTGCCAGCAGCCCGCCCGGAGGTAGCGGGGGGGCAGAAGAGCAGTTCTTC CASSPPGGSGGAEEQFF
. TRBJ1-5 TRBV27 TRBD1 14 TGTGCCAGCAGTTTACGCAGGGGGGATCAGCCCCAGCATTTT CASSLRRGDQPQHF
. TRBJ1-2 TRBV19 . 14 TGTGCCAGTATTAACCCGAGGACGTACAGAGGCTACACCTTC CASINPRTYRGYTF
once TRBJ2-2 TRBV5-1 TRBD1 13 TGCGCCAGCAGCTGGACAGGGGGCGGGGAGCTGTTTTTT CASSWTGGGELFF
. TRBJ2-4 TRBV7-9 TRBD2 14 TGTGCCAGCAGCTTGGCTAGCGGGATTAACATTCAGTACTTC CASSLASGINIQYF
. TRBJ2-2 TRBV24-1 . 12 TGTGCCACCGGGGGGAACACCGGGGAGCTGTTTTTT CATGGNTGELFF
. TRBJ2-7 TRBV7-3 . 15 TGTGCCAGCAGCTTAATGGCAGGGGACTATGCCGAGCAGTACTTC CASSLMAGDYAEQYF
once TRBJ2-1 TRBV5-6 . 12 TGTGCCAGCAGCTTGGCGGACAGATGGCAGTTCTTC CASSLADRWQFF
. TRBJ2-1 TRBV3-1/TRBV3-2 . 13 TGTGCCAGCAGCCCCGGAGGGGCCCATGAGCAGTTCTTC CASSPGGAHEQFF